The 10 T cell receptor beta chains in this list originate from one sample, sequenced in a study of cytomegalovirus exposure and HLA in healthy donors. A multiplex PCR was run with 60 Vbeta primers and 13 Jbeta primers. Clones were sequenced by immunoSEQ multiplex PCR, and TCRdb holds only the in-frame ones, with some missing. The sample contains approximately 100,000 clones, 84% of which appear only once. The specimen sequenced was PBMCs. The receptors here all came from a woman between 18 and 29 years old in good health and CMV-seronegative.

This sequence joins TRBV4-3 and TRBJ2-2; D may be TRBD2 (5 bases). V lost 2 bases to trimming and J lost 5 bases, with 15 bases between them. The V gene's germline CDR1 is LGHNA and CDR2 YSLEER. This CDR3 is 16 amino acids long. The CDR3 nucleotides read TGCGCCAGCAGCCAACTCTATCAGAGAGGGACCGGGGAGCTGTTTTTT. Its protein is CASSQLYQRGTGELFF.

This clone was detected a few times. CDR3 in DNA: TGTGCCAGCATGATGGATGGCGGGGGGGCCAATGAGCAGTTCTTC. Protein: CASMMDGGGANEQFF. The chain employs TRBV6-4 and TRBJ2-1, with 9 positions matching TRBD2. The length of the CDR3 is 15 residues. V lost 7 bases and J lost 6; bases outside the gene matches: 10. The germline CDR1 and CDR2 sequences are MRHNA and SNTAGT.

V gene TRBV7-9 combines with J gene TRBJ1-2, with 7 nucleotides matching TRBD1. Germline lookup yields CDR1 SEHNR and CDR2 FQNEAQ (reference sequence). This CDR3 contains 13 residues. The junction had 6 bases not matched to a gene; V was cut back by 6 bases and J by 5 bases. The CDR3 region is CASSRDSDYGYTF. CDR3 in DNA: TGTGCCAGCAGTAGGGACAGCGATTATGGCTACACCTTC.

The rearrangement links TRBV30 to TRBJ2-6; D is uncertain. Germline V gene data show CDR1 as GTSNPN and CDR2 as SVGIG (reference sequence). V was cut by 0 bases and J by 0 bases, with 12 bases left in between. This CDR3 has 17 residues. The CDR3 loop reads CAWSVSLTYSGANVLTF. The CDR3 nucleotides read TGTGCCTGGAGTGTAAGCCTGACATACTCTGGGGCCAACGTCCTGACTTTC.

This clone was counted a few times. The chain uses TRBV2 and TRBJ2-7; 9 nucleotides agree with TRBD1. Germline values: CDR1 SNHLY, CDR2 FYNNEI. J was trimmed by 3 bases and V by 5 bases; bases with no gene match: 5. There are 14 residues in the CDR3. The CDR3 loop reads CASSRTGAYYEQYF. CDR3 bases: TGTGCCAGCAGTCGGACAGGGGCCTACTACGAGCAGTACTTC.

The rearrangement links TRBV19 to TRBJ2-5, with TRBD1 as a possible D gene (6 bases). The V and J ends lost 6 bases and 0 bases respectively, with 11 bases between them. The CDR3 runs 14 residues. Germline CDR1 and CDR2: LNHDA and SQIVND (reference sequence). CDR3: CASSYQGYQETQYF. CDR3 bases: TGTGCCAGTAGCTATCAGGGGTACCAAGAGACCCAGTACTTC.

The V call is TRBV7-2, the J call TRBJ2-5, with TRBD2 identical over 13 bases. The J call may be incorrect, as the DNA end agrees better with TRBJ2-7. CDR3 length equals 17 residues. CDR1 SGHTA and CDR2 FQGNSA come from the germline V gene. The CDR3 loop is CASSRGLAGASSYEQYF. DNA for the CDR3: TGTGCCAGCAGCCGTGGACTAGCGGGGGCGAGTTCCTACGAGCAGTACTTC.

This chain links TRBV6-4 with TRBJ2-3, with D tentatively TRBD2 (6 bases). The CDR3 has 15 amino acids. V was trimmed by 6 bases and J by 3 bases, leaving 16 bases between them. CDR1 and CDR2 from the germline V gene are MRHNA and SNTAGT. The CDR3, as DNA: TGTGCCAGCAGCGCGGGTAGGGGAGGTACAGATACGCAGTATTTT. Its protein is CASSAGRGGTDTQYF.

The rearrangement uses TRBV15 and TRBJ2-3; 8 positions agree with TRBD1. V shed 0 bases and J 0 bases; nucleotides not matched to a gene: 8. The CDR3 contains 18 residues. CDR1 is LNHNV and CDR2 is YYDKDF in the germline V gene (reference sequence). Here the CDR3 reads CATSRDRGTGDSTDTQYF. The CDR3 DNA is TGTGCCACCAGCAGAGATCGGGGGACAGGCGATAGCACAGATACGCAGTATTTT.

This chain links TRBV27 with TRBJ2-7; TRBD2 is a possible D gene (5 bases). Deletions cut 6 bases from V and 6 bases from J, with 21 bases between. The CDR3 consists of 15 residues. Looked up from germline, CDR1 is MNHEY and CDR2 is SMNVEV (reference sequence). CDR3 loop: CASSRLERAALEQYF. CDR3 sequence (DNA): TGTGCCAGCAGCCGCCTTGAAAGAGCGGCTCTCGAGCAGTACTTC.